The 11 T cell receptor beta chains below all came from one sample that was sequenced in a study of T cells after yellow fever vaccination (dated by TCRdb to about 2019). The sample's treatment or condition label is to be understood as: live attenuated yellow fever vaccine strain. The method behind the library was 5' RACE. The sequencer was an Illumina NovaSeq 6000. The raw public data were reprocessed by TCRdb itself: fastp quality trimming at Q25, MiXCR clonotype calling, in-frame beta chains only. Rows merge per CDR3 protein into single entries with the most common DNA and genes. In all, the sample holds about 220,000 distinct CDR3 sequences, and approximately 3.3% of those were seen once. The biggest ten clones account for 3.2% of the sample. This sample comprised CD4+ T cells sorted from PBMCs, obtained 10 days after the yellow fever booster vaccination. The receptor source for this set is a man aged 18 to 29 who received the YFV17D yellow fever vaccine.

The V and J genes are TRBV18 and TRBJ2-5; D not certain. Trimming left V 3 bases short and J 5 bases short, with 10 bases between. The germline gives CDR1 KGHSH, CDR2 LQKENI. This CDR3 contains 13 residues. Written as DNA, the CDR3 is TGTGCCAGCTCACCGACGGTCGGGGAGACCCAGTACTTC. Translating gives CASSPTVGETQYF. The full variable domain, in which reference TRBV18 and TRBJ2-5 provide the parts outside the CDR3, is NAGVMQNPRHLVRRRGQEARLRCSPMKGHSHVYWYRQLPEEGLKFMVYLQKENIIDESGMPKERFSAEFPKEGPSILRIQQVVRGDSAAYFCASSPTVGETQYFGPGTRLLVL.

This chain joins TRBV5-4 and TRBJ1-4; D is ambiguous. The V gene's germline CDR1 is SGHNT and CDR2 YYREEE (reference sequence). The CDR3 contains 14 residues. The V end was cut by 2 bases, the J end by 3 bases, with 8 bases between. The CDR3 loop is CASSLWTSNEKLFF. The CDR3 nucleotides read TGTGCCAGCAGCTTATGGACTTCTAATGAAAAACTGTTTTTT.

The chain employs TRBV29-1 and TRBJ1-1, with a tentative D call TRBD1 (5 bases). The V gene lost 1 base and the J gene lost 4 bases, with 13 bases spanning the gap. Per the germline V gene, CDR1 is SQVTM and CDR2 is ANQGSEA. This CDR3 region has 14 residues. CDR3 nucleotides: TGCAGCGTTGAAGGACAGTACGGGTCCACTGAAGCTTTCTTT. This codes for CSVEGQYGSTEAFF.

This clonotype was counted ten times or more. The chain links TRBV12-3 or TRBV12-4 to TRBJ2-5, with D possibly matching TRBD2 (6 bases). With 1 base removed from V and 7 bases from J, the gap between germline ends came to 13 bases. The CDR3 spans 14 residues. This chain's CDR3 is CASSLGDLGGTQYF. As DNA, the CDR3 is TGTGCCAGCAGTTTAGGCGATCTGGGGGGGACCCAGTACTTC.

This clonotype was observed at least ten times. The V call is TRBV6-5, the J call TRBJ1-1; D gene unclear. The CDR3 spans 13 residues. The germline CDR1 and CDR2 sequences are MNHEY and SVGAGI. V was cut by 4 bases and J by 4 bases, with 10 bases left in between. The CDR3 reads CASSLGIGTEAFF. CDR3 in DNA: TGTGCCAGCAGTTTAGGGATCGGCACTGAAGCTTTCTTT.

This clonotype was picked up many times. This chain links TRBV29-1 with TRBJ2-5; a possible D gene is TRBD1 (6 bases). The CDR3 contains 13 residues. Trimming stripped 1 base from V and 5 bases from J, with 11 bases between. Germline-derived CDR1 and CDR2 are SQVTM and ANQGSEA. The CDR3 DNA reads as TGCAGCGTTGAAGCGACTGGGGGCGAGACCCAGTACTTC. Amino acids: CSVEATGGETQYF. Looking up the rest from reference TRBV29-1 and TRBJ2-5 gives the full variable domain: SAVISQKPSRDICQRGTSLTIQCQVDSQVTMMFWYRQQPGQSLTLIATANQGSEATYESGFVIDKFPISRPNLTFSTLTVSNMSPEDSSIYLCSVEATGGETQYFGPGTRLLVL.

This chain joins TRBV2 and TRBJ2-2; D gene unclear. Germline loops: CDR1 SNHLY, CDR2 FYNNEI. Trimming removed 4 bases from V and 9 bases from J, with 9 bases in between. The CDR3 covers 12 residues. The DNA of the CDR3 is TGTGCCAGCAGTGTAGGCGTGAGGGAGCTGTTTTTT. Its translation: CASSVGVRELFF.

The CDR3 protein is CASSLFLRENNQPQHF. DNA for the CDR3: TGTGCCAGCAGCTTGTTTCTAAGGGAAAACAATCAGCCCCAGCATTTT. The chain recombines TRBV5-5 with TRBJ1-5; D is unresolved. The CDR3 length is 16 residues. V was shortened by 1 base and J by 3 bases, with 14 bases between the two germline ends. Germline V gives CDR1 SGHKS, CDR2 YYEKEE (reference sequence).

There are many counts of this clonotype. The genes are TRBV7-2 and TRBJ2-2; 11 nucleotides line up with TRBD1. Germline CDR1 SGHTA, CDR2 FQGNSA. V gave up 8 bases and J gave up 5 bases; unmatched junction bases: 4. The CDR3 has 14 amino acids. In nucleotides, the CDR3 is TGTGCCAGCCGGGGACAGGGGGGGACCGGGGAGCTGTTTTTT. This codes for CASRGQGGTGELFF. Looking up the rest from reference TRBV7-2 and TRBJ2-2 gives the full variable domain: GAGVSQSPSNKVTEKGKDVELRCDPISGHTALYWYRQSLGQGLEFLIYFQGNSAPDKSGLPSDRFSAERTGGSVSTLTIQRTQQEDSAVYLCASRGQGGTGELFFGEGSRLTVL.

This chain uses TRBV9 with TRBJ2-5; 9 nucleotides line up with TRBD1. CDR1 is SGDLS, CDR2 YYNGEE, per germline. V shed 2 bases, J shed 2 bases, and the junction held 4 bases outside the gene matches. This CDR3 spans 15 amino acids. CDR3: CASSVLGTGQETQYF. The CDR3 region has the DNA TGTGCCAGCAGCGTTCTCGGGACAGGGCAAGAGACCCAGTACTTC.

This clonotype has only a few counts. This chain links TRBV7-3 with TRBJ2-7; possibly TRBD1 or TRBD2 for D (5 bases each). V was shortened by 5 bases and J by 7 bases, with 18 bases between the two germline ends. Per the germline V gene, CDR1 is SGHTA and CDR2 is FQGTGA. This CDR3 is 14 amino acids long. DNA for the CDR3: TGTGCCAGCAGCCCGGGGTCAGGGTCTATGGAGCAGTACTTC. It encodes CASSPGSGSMEQYF.